Many counts were recorded for the clone carrying this T cell receptor (beta chain). V was trimmed by 5 bases and J by 3 bases, leaving 11 bases between them. Germline CDR1 SEHNR, CDR2 FQNEAQ (reference sequence). The CDR3 length is 13 residues. The data are from a study of T cells in Graves' hyperthyroidism and ophthalmopathy. TCR beta CDR3 region amplification was performed from RNA transcripts. RT-PCR in the first round (using the HTBI primer set) targeted the TCR CDR3. TCRdb reprocessed the multiplex PCR reads with MiXCR, giving one entry per CDR3 protein. The sample yields roughly 500,000 distinct CDR3 sequences, about half seen once.

This chain joins TRBV7-9 and TRBJ2-7, with D possibly matching TRBD2 (5 bases). The receptor was derived from an adult woman with Graves' disease, either hyperthyroidism or ophthalmopathy (not recorded which). What was sequenced was peripheral blood or thyroid tissue (not recorded which). The chain's CDR3 is CASSLGLYYEQYF. DNA for the CDR3: TGTGCCAGCAGCCTCGGACTTTACTACGAGCAGTACTTC.